This T cell receptor beta chain was identified during a study of cytomegalovirus exposure and HLA in healthy donors. PCR was performed using 60 Vbeta and 13 Jbeta primers. TCRdb's copy holds only in-frame clones and misses some; the assay was immunoSEQ multiplex PCR. Here the sample spans about 110,000 clones, roughly 86% being singletons. V gave up 5 bases and J gave up 0 bases; unmatched junction bases: 3. The CDR3 extends over 15 amino acids. Per the germline V gene, CDR1 is SNHLY and CDR2 is FYNNEI. Findings and limits, study-wide: Presence/absence analyses took donor sequencing depth as roughly uniform.

In regard to this clone: What it binds is not known.

This clonotype originated in a man in his forties or fifties in good health and CMV-seronegative. This chain connects TRBV2 to TRBJ2-1, with TRBD1 identical over 8 bases. Sequencing input: PBMCs. CDR3 sequence: CASSRDRGSYNEQFF. The CDR3, as DNA: TGTGCCAGCAGTCGAGACAGGGGCTCCTACAATGAGCAGTTCTTC.